This T cell receptor (beta chain) appears in the sequencing data of a study of neurological immune-mediated disorders. The CDR3 is 15 residues long. Germline V gives CDR1 SGHRS, CDR2 YFSETQ. V was pared by 5 bases and J by 1 base, with 7 bases of the junction left unmatched. Unsorted libraries came from 2 million PBMCs stored at -80 °C. Ten or more counts support this clonotype. TCRdb recomputed calls from the 5' RACE reads with MiXCR, one row per CDR3 protein. The table has over 25,000 distinct CDR3 sequences, 10% to 15% seen once. The V call is TRBV5-1, the J call TRBJ1-1; 8 bases map to TRBD1. The sample comprised PBMCs. The receptor was isolated from a man aged 60 to 69 in good health. The CDR3 region has the DNA TGCGCCAGCAGTCCGAGACAGGGGCAGAACACTGAAGCTTTCTTT. Encoded protein: CASSPRQGQNTEAFF.